The clone carrying this T cell receptor (beta chain) was seen repeatedly, ten times or more. No antigen is known for it. The TCR library protocol attached unique molecular identifiers to the individual cDNA molecules. TCRdb re-derived calls from the 5' RACE reads in MiXCR, one entry per CDR3 protein. Of roughly 80,000 distinct CDR3 sequences detected, about 6% appear once; the ten largest clones hold roughly 8%. The data were obtained in a study of early T cells in non-severe SARS-CoV-2 infection. Background on the study: The sequenced material was bulk RNA from unsorted whole blood, and its chains were unpaired.

V was pared by 0 bases and J by 9 bases, with 12 bases between. Germline CDR1 is ENHRY and CDR2 is SYGVKD. There are 14 residues in the CDR3. General study points: VDJdb-based annotation leaned toward anti-spike CD8 responses and missed private and CD4 specificities.

The chain combines TRBV10-3 with TRBJ2-1; tentative D call: TRBD1 (6 bases). The sequence came from an adult who was a healthcare worker with PCR-confirmed SARS-CoV-2 infection or an uninfected control (not recorded which). The source material was whole blood. The chain's CDR3 is CAISESGRGGEQFF. The CDR3 DNA reads as TGTGCCATCAGTGAGTCGGGCAGGGGTGGTGAGCAGTTCTTC.